The 8 T cell receptor beta chains below all came from one sample that was sequenced in a study of T cell repertoires in cytomegalovirus infection. TCRdb analysed the reads with MiXCR anew, one entry per CDR3 protein. The data hold around 710,000 distinct CDR3 sequences, with 25% to 35% observed a single time. Their cognate antigens are unknown. Specimen: cultured CD8+ T cells from PBMCs, collected from culture after CMV antigen stimulation. Receptors were obtained from a human donor in good health (CMV status not recorded). Some clones in this sample may be carry-over from other donors' samples.

V usage is TRBV7-6 and J usage is TRBJ1-6, with D hard to call. V was shortened by 5 bases and J by 7 bases, with 12 bases between the two germline ends. The length of the CDR3 is 14 residues. CDR1 SGHVS and CDR2 FNYEAQ come from the germline V gene. The CDR3 DNA follows: TGTGCCAGCAGCGCGGACGGGTGGAATTCACCCCTCCACTTT. Protein product: CASSADGWNSPLHF.

In its sample, this clonotype was seen a few times. V gene TRBV6-2 or TRBV6-3 combines with J gene TRBJ2-3; D is perhaps TRBD1 (6 bases). CDR3 size: 14 residues. Trimming cost V 8 bases and J 3 bases, with 15 bases left between them. Germline-derived CDR1 and CDR2 are MNHEY and SVGEGT. In DNA form, the CDR3 reads TGTGCCAGCTCCCTCGGGACACCTACAGATACGCAGTATTTT. Its translation: CASSLGTPTDTQYF.

There are a few counts of this clonotype. The chain employs TRBV7-9 and TRBJ2-3; 9 bases agree with TRBD2. J gave up 0 bases and V 2 bases, and 3 bases lay outside the gene matches. Germline CDR1 is SEHNR and CDR2 is FQNEAQ (reference sequence). The CDR3 consists of 16 residues. CDR3 in DNA: TGTGCCAGCAGCTTACCAGGACTAGCGAGCACAGATACGCAGTATTTT. This sequence encodes CASSLPGLASTDTQYF. The full variable domain, with the rest looked up from reference TRBV7-9 and TRBJ2-3, is DTGVSQNPRHKITKRGQNVTFRCDPISEHNRLYWYRQTLGQGPEFLTYFQNEAQLEKSRLLSDRFSAERPKGSFSTLEIQRTEQGDSAMYLCASSLPGLASTDTQYFGPGTRLTVL.

This clonotype showed up just a few times. The CDR3 coding sequence is TGTGCCAGCAAACCGAGCGTGAACACCGGGGAGCTGTTTTTT. This codes for CASKPSVNTGELFF. The chain carries TRBV7-9 and TRBJ2-2; no firm D call. The CDR3 is 14 amino acids. With 7 bases removed from V and 1 base from J, the gap between germline ends came to 10 bases. Germline CDR1 reads SEHNR; CDR2 reads FQNEAQ (reference sequence). The complete variable domain, with remaining parts taken from reference TRBV7-9 and TRBJ2-2, reads DTGVSQNPRHKITKRGQNVTFRCDPISEHNRLYWYRQTLGQGPEFLTYFQNEAQLEKSRLLSDRFSAERPKGSFSTLEIQRTEQGDSAMYLCASKPSVNTGELFFGEGSRLTVL.

The chain recombines TRBV9 with TRBJ2-2; D gene ambiguous. The CDR3 is made up of 16 amino acids. Germline V gives CDR1 SGDLS, CDR2 YYNGEE. Trimming took off 3 bases at V and 3 bases at J, with 15 bases between the two ends. The CDR3 loop is CASSALGGRDTGELFF. The CDR3 bases are TGTGCCAGCAGCGCCCTAGGTGGTAGAGACACCGGGGAGCTGTTTTTT.

J is TRBJ1-2 and V is TRBV19, with 9 bases matching TRBD1. Germline V gene data show CDR1 as LNHDA and CDR2 as SQIVND (reference sequence). V shed 5 bases and J 8 bases; nucleotides not matched to a gene: 6. The CDR3 runs to 13 residues. This chain's CDR3 is CASSPWTGVGYTF. CDR3 coding DNA: TGTGCCAGTAGTCCATGGACAGGGGTGGGCTACACCTTC.

This clonotype was picked up many times. V gene TRBV5-4 combines with J gene TRBJ2-3; no definite D call. CDR1 and CDR2 (germline): SGHNT, YYREEE (reference sequence). CDR3 length: 16 residues. The V end lost 4 bases, the J end lost 0 bases, and 15 bases lay between the germline ends. CDR3 nucleotide sequence: TGTGCCAGCAGCCCCTGGGGTAGCTTAAGCACAGATACGCAGTATTTT. Its translation is CASSPWGSLSTDTQYF.

The rearrangement uses TRBV2 and TRBJ2-7; 9 nucleotides agree with TRBD1. The CDR3 runs 14 residues. The germline V gene encodes CDR1 SNHLY and CDR2 FYNNEI. J lost 1 base, V lost 11 bases, and 9 bases had no gene match. Written as DNA, the CDR3 is TGTGCCGGCCAACCGGGACAGGGTTCCTACGAGCAGTACGTC. Its protein is CAGQPGQGSYEQYV.